This T cell receptor beta chain was found in a study of blood T cells in healthy people across ages. Overall study findings and caveats: The CMV status of each donor remained undetermined, and this could have confounded shifts in expanded clonotypes.

The length of the CDR3 is 15 residues. Looked up from germline, CDR1 is LNHNV and CDR2 is YYDKDF (reference sequence). With 2 bases clipped from V and 4 bases from J, the junction kept 5 bases outside the gene matches. Using a J-beta primer mix together with a sample-barcoded 5' primer, a second PCR was run for roughly 7 to 12 cycles. Each cDNA molecule was tagged by a template-switch adaptor with 12 random nucleotides. TCRdb called the 5' RACE reads again in MiXCR, with one record for every CDR3 protein. The sample carries hundreds of thousands of distinct CDR3 sequences, around 38% recorded once. For this clonotype: Its antigen remains unknown.

Each donor supplied 8 to 10 milliliters of peripheral blood. The chain couples TRBV15 to TRBJ2-7; the match to TRBD2 covers 10 bases. Source material: blood. The clonotype was recovered from a man older than 75 in good health. CDR3 bases: TGTGCCACCAGCAGACCTCTAGCGGGAGCTTACGAGCAGTACTTC. This gives the protein CATSRPLAGAYEQYF.